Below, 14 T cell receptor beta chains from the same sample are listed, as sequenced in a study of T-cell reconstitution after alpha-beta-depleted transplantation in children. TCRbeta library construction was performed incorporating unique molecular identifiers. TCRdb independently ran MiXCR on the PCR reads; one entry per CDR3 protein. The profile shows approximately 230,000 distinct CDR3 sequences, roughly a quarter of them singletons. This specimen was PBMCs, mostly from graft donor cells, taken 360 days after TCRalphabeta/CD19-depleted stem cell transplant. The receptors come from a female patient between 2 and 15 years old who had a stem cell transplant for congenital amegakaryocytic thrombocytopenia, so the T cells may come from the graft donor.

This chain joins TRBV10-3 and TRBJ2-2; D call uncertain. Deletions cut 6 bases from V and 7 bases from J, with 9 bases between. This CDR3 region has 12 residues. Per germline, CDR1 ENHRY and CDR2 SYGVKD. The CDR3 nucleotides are TGTGCCATCAGGGCGCGGTACGGGGAGCTGTTTTTT. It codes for CAIRARYGELFF.

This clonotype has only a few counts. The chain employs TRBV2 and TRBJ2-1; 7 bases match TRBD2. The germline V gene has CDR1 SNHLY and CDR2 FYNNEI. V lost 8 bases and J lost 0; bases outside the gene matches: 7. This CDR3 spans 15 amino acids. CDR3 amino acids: CASQGRGSSYNEQFF. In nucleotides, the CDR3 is TGTGCCAGCCAAGGGAGGGGAAGCTCCTACAATGAGCAGTTCTTC.

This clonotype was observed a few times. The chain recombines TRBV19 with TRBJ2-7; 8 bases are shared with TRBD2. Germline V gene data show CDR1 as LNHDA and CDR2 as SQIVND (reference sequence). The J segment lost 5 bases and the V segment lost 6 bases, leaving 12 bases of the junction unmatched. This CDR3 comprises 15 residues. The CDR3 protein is CASSLTRTSSDEQYF. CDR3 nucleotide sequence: TGTGCCAGTAGCCTGACTAGGACTAGCAGCGACGAGCAGTACTTC.

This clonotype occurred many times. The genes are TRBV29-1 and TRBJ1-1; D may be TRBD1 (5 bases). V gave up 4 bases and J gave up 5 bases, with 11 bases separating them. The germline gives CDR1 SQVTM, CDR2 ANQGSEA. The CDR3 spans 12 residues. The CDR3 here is CSVVGGLTEAFF. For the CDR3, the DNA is TGCAGCGTTGTGGGGGGTCTTACTGAAGCTTTCTTT.

CDR3 sequence reads: CASSQSLDEQYF. In DNA, the CDR3 is TGCGCCAGCAGTCAATCTCTGGACGAGCAGTACTTC. J is TRBJ2-7 and V is TRBV23-1; D ambiguous. TRBV23-1 carries the ORF label, with uncertain function. CDR3 length equals 12 residues. Between the trimmed V and J ends, which lost 0 bases and 5 bases, there was a span of 5 bases.

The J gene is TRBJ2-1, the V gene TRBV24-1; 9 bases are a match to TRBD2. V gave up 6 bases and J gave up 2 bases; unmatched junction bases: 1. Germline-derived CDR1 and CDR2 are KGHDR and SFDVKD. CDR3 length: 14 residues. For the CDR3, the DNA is TGTGCCACCAGTAGCGGGAGGCCCTACAATGAGCAGTTCTTC. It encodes CATSSGRPYNEQFF.

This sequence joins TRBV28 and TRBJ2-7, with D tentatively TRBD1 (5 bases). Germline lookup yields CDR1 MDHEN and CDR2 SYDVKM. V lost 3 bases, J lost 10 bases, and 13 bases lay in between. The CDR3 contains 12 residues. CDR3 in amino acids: CASSFLQVPQYF. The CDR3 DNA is TGTGCCAGCAGTTTCCTACAGGTGCCCCAGTACTTC.

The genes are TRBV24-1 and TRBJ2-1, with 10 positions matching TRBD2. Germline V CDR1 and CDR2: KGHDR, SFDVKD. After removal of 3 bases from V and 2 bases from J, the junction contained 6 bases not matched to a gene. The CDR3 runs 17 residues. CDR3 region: CATSDPSAGGPYNEQFF. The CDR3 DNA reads TGTGCCACCAGTGATCCATCAGCGGGAGGGCCCTACAATGAGCAGTTCTTC.

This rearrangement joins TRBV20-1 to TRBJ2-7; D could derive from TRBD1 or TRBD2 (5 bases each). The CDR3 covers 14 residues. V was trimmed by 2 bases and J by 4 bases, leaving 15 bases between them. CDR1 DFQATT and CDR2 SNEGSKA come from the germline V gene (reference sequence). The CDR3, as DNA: TGCAGTGCTAGATTGCCGGGACGGCTTTACGAGCAGTACTTC. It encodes CSARLPGRLYEQYF.

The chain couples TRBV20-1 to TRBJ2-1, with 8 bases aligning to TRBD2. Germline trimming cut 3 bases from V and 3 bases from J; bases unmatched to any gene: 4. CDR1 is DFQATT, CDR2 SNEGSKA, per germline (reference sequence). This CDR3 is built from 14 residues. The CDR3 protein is CSASSGIVYNEQFF. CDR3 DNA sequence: TGCAGTGCTAGTAGCGGGATTGTCTACAATGAGCAGTTCTTC.

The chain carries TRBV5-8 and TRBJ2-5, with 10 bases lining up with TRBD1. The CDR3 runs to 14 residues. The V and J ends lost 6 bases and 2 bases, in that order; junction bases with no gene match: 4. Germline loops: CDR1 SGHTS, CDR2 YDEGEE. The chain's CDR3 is CASTDRGQQETQYF. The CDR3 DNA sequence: TGTGCCAGCACAGACAGGGGGCAACAAGAGACCCAGTACTTC.

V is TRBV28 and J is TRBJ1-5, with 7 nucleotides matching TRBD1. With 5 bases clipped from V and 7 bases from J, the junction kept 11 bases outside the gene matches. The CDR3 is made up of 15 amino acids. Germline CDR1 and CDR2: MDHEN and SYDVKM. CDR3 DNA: TGTGCCAGCAGTACCCACACAGGGGTGGACCAGCCCCAGCATTTT. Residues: CASSTHTGVDQPQHF.

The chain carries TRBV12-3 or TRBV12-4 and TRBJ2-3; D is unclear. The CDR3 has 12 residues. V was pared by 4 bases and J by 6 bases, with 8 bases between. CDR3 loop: CASSWNPDTQYF. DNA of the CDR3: TGTGCCAGCAGTTGGAACCCGGATACGCAGTATTTT.

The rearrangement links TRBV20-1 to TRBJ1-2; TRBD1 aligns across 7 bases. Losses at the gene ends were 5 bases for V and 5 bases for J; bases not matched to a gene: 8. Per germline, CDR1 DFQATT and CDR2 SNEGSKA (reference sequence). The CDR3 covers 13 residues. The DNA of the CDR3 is TGCAGTGCTGGTGCCGGGACAGCATATGGCTACACCTTC. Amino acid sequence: CSAGAGTAYGYTF.